This entry concerns a single T cell receptor beta chain. These data are taken from a study of blood T cell repertoires in COVID-19. TCRdb keeps only in-frame clones here, not all; method: immunoSEQ multiplex PCR. The sample records around 420,000 clones, approximately 85% being singletons. Germline CDR1 LGHNT, CDR2 FRNRAP. The CDR3 consists of 15 residues. The V end lost 1 base, the J end lost 3 bases, and 11 bases lay between the germline ends. Participants' own reports of clinical history determined their cohort assignment. This sequence originates from a woman aged 40 to 50 with acute COVID-19. The J gene is TRBJ2-3, the V gene TRBV12-5, with D perhaps matching TRBD1 (5 bases). Specimen: PBMCs or T cells enriched from blood (not recorded which). For the CDR3, the DNA is TGTGCTAGTGGTTTGGATTCGGCAGGGACAGATACGCAGTATTTT. Translation gives CASGLDSAGTDTQYF. Full variable domain (rest looked up from reference TRBV12-5 and TRBJ2-3): DARVTQTPRHKVTEMGQEVTMRCQPILGHNTVFWYRQTMMQGLELLAYFRNRAPLDDSGMPKDRFSAEMPDATLATLKIQPSEPRDSAVYFCASGLDSAGTDTQYFGPGTRLTVL.